This T cell receptor (beta chain) is from a study of cytomegalovirus exposure and HLA in healthy donors. Study results and caveats: The tendency of first-cohort TCR clusters to co-occur in the roughly 120 validation repertoires was the finding of a later analysis. Altogether, about 160 TCR beta chains were recorded as cytomegalovirus-associated. The classifier reportedly diagnosed cytomegalovirus status with high specificity and sensitivity.

From the roughly 120-subject validation cohort, which was separate from the approximately 670-subject first cohort, the donors were drawn. The germline V gene encodes CDR1 ENHRY and CDR2 SYGVKD. V was pared by 2 bases and J by 4 bases, with 11 bases between. The CDR3 is made up of 14 amino acids. Data came from immunoSEQ multiplex PCR; TCRdb stores just in-frame clones and leaves some out. The sample contains 130,000 to 150,000 clones, 70% to 90% of which appear only once. Comment on this clone: Its antigen is as yet unknown.

V gene TRBV10-3 combines with J gene TRBJ2-5, with no clear D. Sequencing input: PBMCs. This receptor was identified in a woman aged 25 to 39 in good health and CMV-seronegative. The CDR3: CAISEISGGETQYF. For the CDR3, the DNA is TGTGCCATCAGTGAGATCTCCGGCGGAGAGACCCAGTACTTC.